The 8 T cell receptor beta chains given below trace back to one sample, sequenced in a study of OX40 agonist ivuxolimab in advanced cancers. The protocol was immunoSEQ multiplex PCR, while the TCRdb copy is restricted to in-frame clones and leaves out a portion. The sample records 50,000 or so clones, roughly 88% being singletons. The sequences come from CD4+ or CD8+ T cells sorted from blood, collected in a trial of the OX40 agonist ivuxolimab. Source of these receptors: an adult with an advanced solid tumor such as melanoma, head and neck, liver or kidney cancer.

The chain recombines TRBV19 with TRBJ2-4, with 9 bases lining up with TRBD2. Trimming cost V 5 bases and J 6 bases; bases outside gene matches: 8. The CDR3 length is 15 residues. Germline V lookup: CDR1 LNHDA, CDR2 SQIVND (reference sequence). The chain's CDR3 is CASSSVLAGINIQYF. The CDR3 DNA reads as TGTGCCAGTAGTTCCGTTCTAGCGGGGATAAACATTCAGTACTTC.

The chain joins TRBV6-4 to TRBJ2-1; TRBD2 matches at 11 bases. The CDR3 is made up of 16 amino acids. Trimming removed 0 bases from V and 4 bases from J; junction bases left unmatched: 2. CDR1 MRHNA and CDR2 SNTAGT come from the germline V gene. The CDR3 loop is CASSDSGTSGYNEQFF. The CDR3 DNA follows: TGTGCCAGCAGTGACTCTGGGACTAGCGGTTACAATGAGCAGTTCTTC.

The chain uses TRBV7-9 and TRBJ2-4; D ambiguous. The CDR3 has 14 residues. Per germline, CDR1 SEHNR and CDR2 FQNEAQ (reference sequence). Trimming cost V 6 bases and J 1 base, with 10 bases left between them. The CDR3 here is CASSSRWAKNIQYF. The DNA for the CDR3 is TGTGCCAGCAGTTCTCGGTGGGCCAAAAACATTCAGTACTTC. Combining the CDR3 with reference TRBV7-9 and TRBJ2-4 gives the whole variable domain DTGVSQNPRHKITKRGQNVTFRCDPISEHNRLYWYRQTLGQGPEFLTYFQNEAQLEKSRLLSDRFSAERPKGSFSTLEIQRTEQGDSAMYLCASSSRWAKNIQYFGAGTRLSVL.

This clone was picked up a small number of times. The CDR3 DNA reads as TGTGCCAGCAGTTACTCGGGCAGGAACTATGGCTACACCTTC. Translating gives CASSYSGRNYGYTF. The V call is TRBV6-6, the J call TRBJ1-2; no definite D call. Germline V CDR1 and CDR2: MNHNY, SVGAGI (reference sequence). This CDR3 contains 14 residues. V was pared by 0 bases and J by 2 bases, with 7 bases between.

This chain links TRBV18 with TRBJ1-1; D unclear. V gave up 5 bases and J gave up 3 bases, with 10 bases separating them. The CDR3 has 13 residues. Germline V gives CDR1 KGHSH, CDR2 LQKENI. CDR3 coding DNA: TGTGCCAGCTCAGTGCGTGGGGACACTGAAGCTTTCTTT. It yields the protein CASSVRGDTEAFF.

The chain has TRBV28 and TRBJ2-7; 9 bases match TRBD1. The germline V gene has CDR1 MDHEN and CDR2 SYDVKM. The CDR3 spans 15 residues. V lost 6 bases to trimming and J lost 4 bases; unmatched junction nucleotides: 10. For the CDR3, the DNA is TGTGCCAGCAGCGTGGGCGGGACAGGGCCTTACGAGCAGTACTTC. This sequence encodes CASSVGGTGPYEQYF.

This chain uses TRBV6-1 with TRBJ2-3, with 12 nucleotides matching TRBD2. This CDR3 region has 17 residues. Germline assignment: CDR1 MNHNS and CDR2 SASEGT. V shed 2 bases and J 4 bases; nucleotides not matched to a gene: 7. The CDR3 region is CASSETPLAGGADTQYF. The CDR3 DNA reads as TGTGCCAGCAGTGAAACCCCCCTAGCGGGAGGGGCAGATACGCAGTATTTT.

This clone was recorded once. The chain uses TRBV7-3 and TRBJ1-1; no clear D gene. The V gene's germline CDR1 is SGHTA and CDR2 FQGTGA. CDR3 length: 13 amino acids. The V end lost 3 bases, the J end lost 2 bases, and 7 bases lay between the germline ends. The CDR3 reads CASSFESNTEAFF. CDR3 coding DNA: TGTGCCAGCAGCTTTGAGTCCAACACTGAAGCTTTCTTT.